This T cell receptor beta chain was documented in a study of T cells in Graves' hyperthyroidism and ophthalmopathy. Amplification of TCR beta CDR3 regions was performed using RNA transcripts as template. HTBI primers were employed in a first-round RT-PCR of the TCR CDR3. TCRdb itself ran the multiplex PCR reads through MiXCR, one entry per CDR3 protein. The data contain over 300,000 distinct CDR3 sequences, approximately 15% of them singletons. A few counts support this clonotype. Being one base from a much bigger clone, this may be a read error. CDR3 length: 13 amino acids. Germline lookup yields CDR1 LGHDT and CDR2 YNNKEL (reference sequence). Trimming removed 4 bases at V and 1 base at J, with 6 bases between.

The clonotype was recovered from a woman aged 55-69 years with Graves' hyperthyroidism. This chain uses TRBV3-1 with TRBJ2-3; D is ambiguous. What was sequenced was blood. Here the CDR3 reads CASSPSRTDTQYF. In DNA, the CDR3 is TGTGCCAGCAGCCCTAGTCGCACAGATACGCAGTATTTT.